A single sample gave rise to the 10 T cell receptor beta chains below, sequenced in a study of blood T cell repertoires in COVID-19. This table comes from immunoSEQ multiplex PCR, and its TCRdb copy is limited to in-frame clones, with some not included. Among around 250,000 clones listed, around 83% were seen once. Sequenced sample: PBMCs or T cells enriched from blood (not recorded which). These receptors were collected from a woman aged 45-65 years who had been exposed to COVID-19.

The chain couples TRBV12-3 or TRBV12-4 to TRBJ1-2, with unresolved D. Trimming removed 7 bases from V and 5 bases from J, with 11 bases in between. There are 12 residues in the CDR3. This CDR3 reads CASTPRLYGYTF. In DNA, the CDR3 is TGTGCCAGCACCCCGCGATTGTATGGCTACACCTTC.

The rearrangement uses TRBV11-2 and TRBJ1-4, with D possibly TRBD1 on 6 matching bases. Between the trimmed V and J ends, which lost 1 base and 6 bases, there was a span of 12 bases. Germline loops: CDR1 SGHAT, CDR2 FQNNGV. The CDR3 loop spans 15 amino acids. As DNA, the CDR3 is TGTGCCAGCAGCTTAGGCCCGACAGGTGATGAAAAACTGTTTTTT. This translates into CASSLGPTGDEKLFF.

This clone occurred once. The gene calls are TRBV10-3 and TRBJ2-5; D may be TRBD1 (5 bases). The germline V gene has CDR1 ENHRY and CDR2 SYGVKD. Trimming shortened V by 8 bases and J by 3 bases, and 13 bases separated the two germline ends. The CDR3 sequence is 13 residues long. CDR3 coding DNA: TGTGCCATCTCGACAGTAGGAGAAGAGACCCAGTACTTC. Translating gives CAISTVGEETQYF.

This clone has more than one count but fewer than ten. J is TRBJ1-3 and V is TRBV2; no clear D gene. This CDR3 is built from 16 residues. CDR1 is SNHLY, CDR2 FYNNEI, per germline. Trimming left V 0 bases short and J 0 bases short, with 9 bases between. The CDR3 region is CASSEAGLVSGNTIYF. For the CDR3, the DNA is TGTGCCAGCAGTGAAGCGGGTCTAGTCTCTGGAAACACCATATATTTT. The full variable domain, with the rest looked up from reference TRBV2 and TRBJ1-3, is EPEVTQTPSHQVTQMGQEVILRCVPISNHLYFYWYRQILGQKVEFLVSFYNNEISEKSEIFDDQFSVERPDGSNFTLKIRSTKLEDSAMYFCASSEAGLVSGNTIYFGEGSWLTVV.

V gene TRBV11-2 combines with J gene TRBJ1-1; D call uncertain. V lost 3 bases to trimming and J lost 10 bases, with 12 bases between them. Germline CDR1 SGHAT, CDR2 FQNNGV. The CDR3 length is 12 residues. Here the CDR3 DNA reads TGTGCCAGCAGCTTTGACCCCCGGGGAGCTTTCTTT. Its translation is CASSFDPRGAFF.

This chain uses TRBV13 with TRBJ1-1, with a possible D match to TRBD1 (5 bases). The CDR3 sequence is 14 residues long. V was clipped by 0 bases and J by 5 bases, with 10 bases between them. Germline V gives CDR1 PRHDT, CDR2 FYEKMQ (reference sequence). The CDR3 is CASSLGPGSTEAFF. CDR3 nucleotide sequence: TGTGCCAGCAGCTTAGGCCCAGGGTCGACTGAAGCTTTCTTT.

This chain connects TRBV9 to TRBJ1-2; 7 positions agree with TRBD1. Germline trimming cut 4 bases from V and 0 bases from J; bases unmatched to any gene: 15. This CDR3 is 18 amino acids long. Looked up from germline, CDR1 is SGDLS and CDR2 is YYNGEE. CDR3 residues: CASSPRTGVIVANYGYTF. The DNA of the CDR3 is TGTGCCAGCAGCCCCAGAACAGGGGTTATTGTAGCTAACTATGGCTACACCTTC.

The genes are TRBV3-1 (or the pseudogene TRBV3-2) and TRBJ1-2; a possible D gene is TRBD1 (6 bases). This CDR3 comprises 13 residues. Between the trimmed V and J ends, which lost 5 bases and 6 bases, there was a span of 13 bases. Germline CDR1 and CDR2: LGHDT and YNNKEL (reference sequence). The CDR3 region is CASSTTGLDGYTF. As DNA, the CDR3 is TGTGCCAGCAGCACAACAGGGTTGGATGGCTACACCTTC.

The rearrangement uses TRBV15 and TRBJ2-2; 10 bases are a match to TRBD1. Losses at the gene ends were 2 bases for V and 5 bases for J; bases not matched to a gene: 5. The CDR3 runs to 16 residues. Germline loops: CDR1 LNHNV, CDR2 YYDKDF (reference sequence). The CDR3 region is CATSRYGTGDTGELFF. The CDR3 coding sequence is TGTGCCACCAGCAGATATGGGACAGGGGATACCGGGGAGCTGTTTTTT.

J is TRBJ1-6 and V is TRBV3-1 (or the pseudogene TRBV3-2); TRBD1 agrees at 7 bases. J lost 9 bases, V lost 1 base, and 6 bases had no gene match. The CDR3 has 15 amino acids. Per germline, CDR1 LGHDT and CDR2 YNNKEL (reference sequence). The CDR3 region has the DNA TGTGCCAGCAGCCAAGGGGACAGCCGAACTTCACCCCTCCACTTT. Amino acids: CASSQGDSRTSPLHF.